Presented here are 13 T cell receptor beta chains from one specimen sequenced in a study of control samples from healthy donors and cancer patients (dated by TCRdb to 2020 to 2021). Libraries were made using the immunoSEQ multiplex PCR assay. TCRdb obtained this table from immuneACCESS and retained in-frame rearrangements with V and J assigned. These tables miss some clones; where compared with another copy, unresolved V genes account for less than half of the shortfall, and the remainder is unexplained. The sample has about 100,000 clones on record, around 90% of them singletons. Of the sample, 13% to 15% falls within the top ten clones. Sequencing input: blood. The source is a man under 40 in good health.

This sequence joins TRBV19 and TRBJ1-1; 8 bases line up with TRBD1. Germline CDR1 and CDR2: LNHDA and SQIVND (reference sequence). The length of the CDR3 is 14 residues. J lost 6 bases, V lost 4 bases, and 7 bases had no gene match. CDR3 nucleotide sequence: TGTGCCAGTAGTACCCGGACAGGGAGGGCTGAAGCTTTCTTT. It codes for CASSTRTGRAEAFF.

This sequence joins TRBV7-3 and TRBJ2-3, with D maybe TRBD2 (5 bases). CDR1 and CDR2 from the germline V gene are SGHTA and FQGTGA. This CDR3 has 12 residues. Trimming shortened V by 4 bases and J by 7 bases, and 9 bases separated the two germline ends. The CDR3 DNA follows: TGTGCCAGCAGCTCGGACTCCAATACGCAGTATTTT. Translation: CASSSDSNTQYF.

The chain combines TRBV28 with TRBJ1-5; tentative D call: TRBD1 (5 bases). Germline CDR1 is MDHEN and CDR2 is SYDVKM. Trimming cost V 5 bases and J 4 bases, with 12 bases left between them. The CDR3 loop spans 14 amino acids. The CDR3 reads CASSKKGLNQPQHF. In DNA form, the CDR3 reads TGTGCCAGCAGTAAGAAGGGGTTGAATCAGCCCCAGCATTTT.

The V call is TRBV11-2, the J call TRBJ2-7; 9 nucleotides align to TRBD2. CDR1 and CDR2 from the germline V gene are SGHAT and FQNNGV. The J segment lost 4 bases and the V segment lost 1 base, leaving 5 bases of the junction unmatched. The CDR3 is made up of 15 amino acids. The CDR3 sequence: CASSLGSSGTYEQYF. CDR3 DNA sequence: TGTGCCAGCAGCTTAGGTTCTAGCGGGACGTACGAGCAGTACTTC. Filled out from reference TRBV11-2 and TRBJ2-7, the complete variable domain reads EAGVAQSPRYKIIEKRQSVAFWCNPISGHATLYWYQQILGQGPKLLIQFQNNGVVDDSQLPKDRFSAERLKGVDSTLKIQPAKLEDSAVYLCASSLGSSGTYEQYFGPGTRLTVT.

CDR3 in amino acids: CASSPRSSTDTQYF. The CDR3 DNA reads TGTGCCAGCAGTCCACGATCTAGCACAGATACGCAGTATTTT. The chain is built from TRBV27 and TRBJ2-3, with D unclear. The CDR3 contains 14 residues. Per the germline V gene, CDR1 is MNHEY and CDR2 is SMNVEV (reference sequence). V lost 5 bases and J lost 0, with 9 bases in between.

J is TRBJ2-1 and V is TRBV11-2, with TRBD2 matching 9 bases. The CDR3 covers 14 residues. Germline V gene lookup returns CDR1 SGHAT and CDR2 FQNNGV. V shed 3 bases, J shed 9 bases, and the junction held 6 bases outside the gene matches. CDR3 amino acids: CASSFEREASEQFF. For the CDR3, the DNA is TGTGCCAGCAGCTTCGAGCGGGAGGCTAGTGAGCAGTTCTTC.

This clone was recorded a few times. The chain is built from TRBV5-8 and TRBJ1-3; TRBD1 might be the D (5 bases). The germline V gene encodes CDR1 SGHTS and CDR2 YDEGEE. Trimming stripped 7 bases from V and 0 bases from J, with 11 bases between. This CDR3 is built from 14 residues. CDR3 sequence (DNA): TGTGCCAGCGGGGCGACAGTCTCTGGAAACACCATATATTTT. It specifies CASGATVSGNTIYF.

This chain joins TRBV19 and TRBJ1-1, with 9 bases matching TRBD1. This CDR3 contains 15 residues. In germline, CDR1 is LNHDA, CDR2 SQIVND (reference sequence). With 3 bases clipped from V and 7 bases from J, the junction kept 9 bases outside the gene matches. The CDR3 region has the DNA TGTGCCAGTAGTATGGAAACCGGGACAGGGAGTGAAGCTTTCTTT. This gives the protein CASSMETGTGSEAFF.

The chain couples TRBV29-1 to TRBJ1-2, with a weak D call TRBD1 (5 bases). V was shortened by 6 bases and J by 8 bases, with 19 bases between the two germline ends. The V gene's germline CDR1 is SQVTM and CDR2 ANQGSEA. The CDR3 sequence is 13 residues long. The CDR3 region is CSVPGYGGRGYTF. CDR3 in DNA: TGCAGCGTCCCCGGGTACGGGGGTAGGGGCTACACCTTC.

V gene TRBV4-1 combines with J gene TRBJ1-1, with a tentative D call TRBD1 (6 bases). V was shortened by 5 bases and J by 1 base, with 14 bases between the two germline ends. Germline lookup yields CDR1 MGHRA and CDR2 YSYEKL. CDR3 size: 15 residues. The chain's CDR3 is CASSEATGSNTEAFF. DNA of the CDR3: TGCGCCAGCAGCGAGGCGACAGGATCGAACACTGAAGCTTTCTTT.

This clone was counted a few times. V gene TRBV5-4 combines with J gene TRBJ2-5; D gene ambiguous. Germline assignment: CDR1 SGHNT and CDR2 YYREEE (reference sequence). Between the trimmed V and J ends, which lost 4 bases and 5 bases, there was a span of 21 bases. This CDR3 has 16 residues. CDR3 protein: CASSPRSLTLGETQYF. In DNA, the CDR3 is TGTGCCAGCAGCCCCCGCTCTCTGACATTGGGCGAGACCCAGTACTTC.

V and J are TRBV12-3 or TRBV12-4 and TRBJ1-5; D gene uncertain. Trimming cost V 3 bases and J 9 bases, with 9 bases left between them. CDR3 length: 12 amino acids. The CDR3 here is CASSLAGRPQHF. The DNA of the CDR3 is TGTGCCAGCAGTTTGGCAGGAAGGCCCCAGCATTTT.

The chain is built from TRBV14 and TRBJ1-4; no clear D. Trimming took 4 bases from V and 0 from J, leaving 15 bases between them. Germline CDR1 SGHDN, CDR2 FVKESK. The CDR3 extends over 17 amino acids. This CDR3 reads CASSRGFGYATNEKLFF. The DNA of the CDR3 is TGTGCCAGCAGCCGAGGTTTCGGCTATGCAACTAATGAAAAACTGTTTTTT.